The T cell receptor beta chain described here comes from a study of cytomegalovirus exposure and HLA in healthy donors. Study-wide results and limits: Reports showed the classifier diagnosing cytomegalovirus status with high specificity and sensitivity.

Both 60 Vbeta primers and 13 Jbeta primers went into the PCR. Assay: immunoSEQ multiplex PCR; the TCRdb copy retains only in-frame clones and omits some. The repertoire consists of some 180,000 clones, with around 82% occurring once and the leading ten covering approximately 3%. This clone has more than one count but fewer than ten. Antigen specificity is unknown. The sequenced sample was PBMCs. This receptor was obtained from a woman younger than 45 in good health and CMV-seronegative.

CDR3 protein: CASSRSHMNTEAFF. The CDR3 nucleotides are TGTGCCAGTAGCCGGAGTCACATGAACACTGAAGCTTTCTTT. The chain employs TRBV19 and TRBJ1-1, with unresolved D. V dropped 6 bases and J dropped 0 bases, with 11 bases sitting between them. Germline CDR1 LNHDA, CDR2 SQIVND (reference sequence). The CDR3 spans 14 residues.